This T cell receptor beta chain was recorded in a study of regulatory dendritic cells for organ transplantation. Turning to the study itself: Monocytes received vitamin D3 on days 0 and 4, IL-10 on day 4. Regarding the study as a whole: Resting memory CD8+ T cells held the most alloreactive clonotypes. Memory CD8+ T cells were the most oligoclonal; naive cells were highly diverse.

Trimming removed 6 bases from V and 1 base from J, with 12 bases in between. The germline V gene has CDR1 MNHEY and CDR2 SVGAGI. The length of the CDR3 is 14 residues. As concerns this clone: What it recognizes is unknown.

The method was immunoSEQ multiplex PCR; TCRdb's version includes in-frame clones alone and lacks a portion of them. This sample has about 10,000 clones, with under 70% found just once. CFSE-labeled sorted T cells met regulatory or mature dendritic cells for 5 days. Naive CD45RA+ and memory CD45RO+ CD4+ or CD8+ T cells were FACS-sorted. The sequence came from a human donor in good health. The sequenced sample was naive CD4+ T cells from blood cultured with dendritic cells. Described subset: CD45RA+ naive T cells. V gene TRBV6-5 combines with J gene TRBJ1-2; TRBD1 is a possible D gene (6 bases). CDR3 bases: TGTGCCAGCAGCTACGGGACAAATAACTATGGCTACACCTTC. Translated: CASSYGTNNYGYTF.